These 21 T cell receptor beta chains came from one sample sequenced in a study of blood T cell repertoires in COVID-19. The method was immunoSEQ multiplex PCR; TCRdb's version includes in-frame clones alone and lacks a portion of them. The top ten clones hold approximately 9% of a sample with about 140,000 clones, 65% to 85% of them seen once. Sequences were obtained from peripheral blood. Source of these receptors: a man under 40 with COVID-19, enrolled during active disease.

This chain links TRBV19 with TRBJ1-4, with 8 nucleotides matching TRBD1. CDR3 length: 20 residues. Per the germline V gene, CDR1 is LNHDA and CDR2 is SQIVND (reference sequence). V shed 10 bases, J shed 7 bases, and the junction held 29 bases outside the gene matches. CDR3 DNA: TGTGCCACCCAATCGGACAGGGATGTGGCTCCTAGGGCCTTGCGTGAAAAACTGTTTTTT. Translation: CATQSDRDVAPRALREKLFF.

The chain carries TRBV19 and TRBJ1-4; TRBD1 matches at 9 bases. The CDR3 extends over 19 amino acids. V was pared by 7 bases and J by 0 bases, with 15 bases of the junction left unmatched. Per the germline V gene, CDR1 is LNHDA and CDR2 is SQIVND (reference sequence). The CDR3 bases are TGTGCCAGTAAAACGTCGAGTCGGAGACAGGGGGCAACTAATGAAAAACTGTTTTTT. As protein: CASKTSSRRQGATNEKLFF.

This clone was counted at least ten times. The genes are TRBV27 and TRBJ2-7; possible D gene TRBD2, 5 bases. V was shortened by 4 bases and J by 0 bases, with 10 bases between the two germline ends. Per the germline V gene, CDR1 is MNHEY and CDR2 is SMNVEV (reference sequence). The CDR3 sequence is 14 residues long. This CDR3 is CASSSSGVSYEQYF. In DNA form, the CDR3 reads TGTGCCAGCAGTTCGAGCGGAGTCTCCTACGAGCAGTACTTC.

The chain recombines TRBV19 with TRBJ2-2; D gene unclear. The CDR3 is 13 amino acids. Germline CDR1 is LNHDA and CDR2 is SQIVND (reference sequence). V was pared by 7 bases and J by 5 bases, with 11 bases between. CDR3 loop: CASKQAVTGELFF. CDR3 DNA: TGTGCCAGTAAGCAGGCAGTGACCGGGGAGCTGTTTTTT.

V usage is TRBV19 and J usage is TRBJ1-3, with D hard to call. Germline assignment: CDR1 LNHDA and CDR2 SQIVND (reference sequence). The CDR3 extends over 13 amino acids. Trimming pared 5 bases from V and 5 bases from J, leaving 10 bases between. CDR3 loop: CASSPGERNTIYF. DNA of the CDR3: TGTGCCAGTAGTCCGGGAGAACGAAACACCATATATTTT.

The rearrangement uses TRBV2 and TRBJ2-5; the D is unclear. The V gene's germline CDR1 is SNHLY and CDR2 FYNNEI. The V end was cut by 7 bases, the J end by 5 bases, with 5 bases between. The CDR3 has 10 residues. The chain's CDR3 is CASKQETQYF. The CDR3 nucleotides are TGTGCCAGCAAACAGGAGACCCAGTACTTC.

The gene calls are TRBV5-6 and TRBJ1-2; D ambiguous. CDR3 length: 12 residues. Trimming removed 1 base from V and 6 bases from J, with 7 bases in between. Germline V gene lookup returns CDR1 SGHDT and CDR2 YYEEEE. DNA for the CDR3: TGTGCCAGCAGCTTGCGGGGTAATGGCTACACCTTC. It translates to CASSLRGNGYTF. The entire variable domain, with the rest obtained from reference TRBV5-6 and TRBJ1-2, is as follows: DAGVTQSPTHLIKTRGQQVTLRCSPKSGHDTVSWYQQALGQGPQFIFQYYEEEERQRGNFPDRFSGHQFPNYSSELNVNALLLGDSALYLCASSLRGNGYTFGSGTRLTVV.

The chain is built from TRBV5-1 and TRBJ1-1; TRBD1 matches at 8 bases. J lost 3 bases, V lost 3 bases, and 4 bases had no gene match. The CDR3 consists of 14 residues. The germline V gene has CDR1 SGHRS and CDR2 YFSETQ. The DNA for the CDR3 is TGCGCCAGCAGCTACGACAGGGGAGACACTGAAGCTTTCTTT. Amino acid sequence: CASSYDRGDTEAFF.

V gene TRBV7-8 combines with J gene TRBJ2-4; 8 nucleotides agree with TRBD1. Losses at the gene ends were 8 bases for V and 2 bases for J; bases not matched to a gene: 5. This CDR3 region has 14 residues. Germline CDR1 and CDR2: SGHVS and FQNEAQ. The CDR3 reads CASGQGATKNIQYF. CDR3 nucleotides: TGTGCCAGCGGACAGGGTGCCACCAAAAACATTCAGTACTTC.

The chain's CDR3 is CASSAGSRKNIQYF. The CDR3, as DNA: TGTGCCAGCAGCGCCGGGTCCCGCAAAAACATTCAGTACTTC. The rearrangement joins TRBV5-4 to TRBJ2-4; no clear D gene. V dropped 4 bases and J dropped 3 bases, with 11 bases sitting between them. Germline V gene data show CDR1 as SGHNT and CDR2 as YYREEE (reference sequence). The CDR3 runs to 14 residues.

The CDR3 reads CASSPRGSRADTQYF. The CDR3 nucleotides read TGTGCCAGCAGTCCCCGAGGGTCTCGGGCAGATACGCAGTATTTT. The chain carries TRBV27 and TRBJ2-3; maybe TRBD2 (5 bases). V was shortened by 5 bases and J by 4 bases, with 16 bases between the two germline ends. The CDR3 loop spans 15 amino acids. Germline V gene lookup returns CDR1 MNHEY and CDR2 SMNVEV (reference sequence).

This clone was seen more than once but under ten times. V gene TRBV7-2 combines with J gene TRBJ2-1; D perhaps matches TRBD2 (6 bases). Trimming took 3 bases from V and 1 from J, leaving 13 bases between them. Germline V gene sequence: CDR1 SGHTA, CDR2 FQGNSA. This CDR3 comprises 16 residues. The CDR3 sequence is CASSFMAGTSYNEQFF. CDR3 nucleotide sequence: TGTGCCAGCAGCTTCATGGCGGGAACTTCCTACAATGAGCAGTTCTTC.

This sequence joins TRBV6-5 and TRBJ2-2; 7 nucleotides match TRBD2. This CDR3 has 14 residues. V gave up 8 bases and J gave up 7 bases; unmatched junction bases: 10. CDR1 and CDR2 from the germline V gene are MNHEY and SVGAGI. This CDR3 reads CASGVGGLNGELFF. The CDR3 bases are TGTGCCAGCGGGGTGGGAGGGCTTAACGGGGAGCTGTTTTTT.

The chain employs TRBV24-1 and TRBJ2-1; TRBD2 aligns across 8 bases. V lost 7 bases to trimming and J lost 7 bases; unmatched junction nucleotides: 5. Germline-derived CDR1 and CDR2 are KGHDR and SFDVKD. This CDR3 region has 13 residues. The CDR3 region has the DNA TGTGCCACCAGGCCCACGGGAGGGAATGAGCAGTTCTTC. As protein: CATRPTGGNEQFF.

This clone was recorded a few times. The chain is built from TRBV6-2 or TRBV6-3 and TRBJ2-1; tentative D call: TRBD1 (6 bases). The CDR3 is 15 amino acids. The V gene lost 2 bases and the J gene lost 8 bases, with 16 bases spanning the gap. Germline-derived CDR1 and CDR2 are MNHEY and SVGEGT. The CDR3 DNA is TGTGCCAGCAGTTACCGAGGCAGGGGTGGTGATGAGCAGTTCTTC. Translation gives CASSYRGRGGDEQFF.

V gene TRBV24-1 combines with J gene TRBJ2-6, with D possibly being TRBD1 (5 bases). Germline loops: CDR1 KGHDR, CDR2 SFDVKD. The CDR3 consists of 17 residues. Trimming took off 4 bases at V and 1 base at J, with 13 bases between the two ends. The CDR3: CATSEPIQGSGANVLTF. Here the CDR3 DNA reads TGTGCCACCAGTGAACCAATTCAGGGATCTGGGGCCAACGTCCTGACTTTC.

This clone appeared a single time. The genes are TRBV28 and TRBJ1-4; D not resolved. The germline V gene has CDR1 MDHEN and CDR2 SYDVKM. The ends were cut back, 2 bases at V and 3 bases at J, with 13 bases in the middle. CDR3 length: 16 residues. The CDR3 loop reads CASSLAPVTANEKLFF. CDR3 DNA sequence: TGTGCCAGCAGTTTAGCGCCAGTAACAGCTAATGAAAAACTGTTTTTT.

The rearrangement uses TRBV27 and TRBJ2-7; TRBD2 is a possible D gene (5 bases). Germline loops: CDR1 MNHEY, CDR2 SMNVEV (reference sequence). With 7 bases removed from V and 6 bases from J, the gap between germline ends came to 10 bases. The CDR3 is made up of 11 amino acids. CDR3 DNA: TGTGCCAGCACGGGTCGGGGCGAGCAGTACTTC. Its protein is CASTGRGEQYF.

The chain recombines TRBV11-2 with TRBJ2-7, with TRBD1 matching over 8 bases. The ends lost 8 bases at V and 4 bases at J; junction bases unmatched: 16. The CDR3 contains 16 residues. In germline, CDR1 is SGHAT, CDR2 FQNNGV. The CDR3 nucleotides read TGTGCCAGCGAAATCCCGGGGACAGGAATGGGTTACGAGCAGTACTTC. Translation gives CASEIPGTGMGYEQYF. Looking up the rest from reference TRBV11-2 and TRBJ2-7 gives the full variable domain: EAGVAQSPRYKIIEKRQSVAFWCNPISGHATLYWYQQILGQGPKLLIQFQNNGVVDDSQLPKDRFSAERLKGVDSTLKIQPAKLEDSAVYLCASEIPGTGMGYEQYFGPGTRLTVT.

This clone was counted between two and nine times. This chain connects TRBV9 to TRBJ2-2; TRBD2 aligns across 8 bases. V shed 4 bases, J shed 2 bases, and the junction held 7 bases outside the gene matches. In germline, CDR1 is SGDLS, CDR2 YYNGEE. CDR3 length: 16 amino acids. In DNA form, the CDR3 reads TGTGCCAGCAGCTCCCTTAGCGGGACTAACACCGGGGAGCTGTTTTTT. It codes for CASSSLSGTNTGELFF.

J is TRBJ1-2 and V is TRBV18, with TRBD1 identical over 8 bases. The CDR3 has 17 residues. The V and J ends lost 0 bases and 0 bases, in that order; junction bases with no gene match: 6. Looked up from germline, CDR1 is KGHSH and CDR2 is LQKENI. DNA for the CDR3: TGTGCCAGCTCACCACCCGGGACAGGCTCATCTAACTATGGCTACACCTTC. Protein product: CASSPPGTGSSNYGYTF.